The 20 T cell receptor beta chains below were found in one sample sequenced in a study of cytomegalovirus exposure and HLA in healthy donors. PCR amplification relied on 60 Vbeta primers (plus 13 Jbeta primers). Sequencing was performed with immunoSEQ multiplex PCR; in TCRdb, only in-frame clones are kept and a portion is missing. The sample carries about 140,000 clones, 75% to 90% recorded once. Material for sequencing was PBMCs. The receptor source for this set is a female donor in good health and CMV-seronegative.

This clone was counted between two and nine times. This chain connects TRBV7-2 to TRBJ2-5, with TRBD1 identical over 8 bases. Trimming at V came to 1 base and at J to 5 bases, leaving 6 bases not matched to a gene. The germline CDR1 and CDR2 sequences are SGHTA and FQGNSA. The CDR3 spans 15 residues. The CDR3 loop is CASSLGDRGVETQYF. CDR3 sequence (DNA): TGTGCCAGCAGCTTAGGAGACAGGGGAGTGGAGACCCAGTACTTC.

This clone was counted once. CDR3 sequence reads: CASSYGQGTYEQYF. The CDR3 bases are TGTGCCAGCAGTTACGGACAGGGAACCTACGAGCAGTACTTC. The chain carries TRBV6-5 and TRBJ2-7, with TRBD1 identical over 8 bases. Germline V gene data show CDR1 as MNHEY and CDR2 as SVGAGI. V was clipped by 2 bases and J by 2 bases; unmatched bases: 2. There are 14 residues in the CDR3.

This clone has more than one count but fewer than ten. The chain joins TRBV5-6 to TRBJ1-1; no reliable D call. V was pared by 2 bases and J by 4 bases, with 12 bases between. Germline loops: CDR1 SGHDT, CDR2 YYEEEE. The length of the CDR3 is 14 residues. CDR3 loop: CASSFGVVGTEAFF. DNA of the CDR3: TGTGCCAGCAGCTTCGGAGTAGTCGGCACTGAAGCTTTCTTT.

The CDR3 loop reads CASSRQGESYGYTF. CDR3 coding DNA: TGTGCCAGCAGCCGACAGGGGGAAAGCTATGGCTACACCTTC. The chain combines TRBV6-6 with TRBJ1-2, with 9 bases lining up with TRBD1. The CDR3 length is 14 residues. V trimming: 6 bases; J trimming: 4 bases; junction bases outside the gene matches: 6. Germline assignment: CDR1 MNHNY and CDR2 SVGAGI (reference sequence).

By share of the sample, this clone is medium-sized (0.01 to 0.1%). The chain uses TRBV6-4 and TRBJ2-1, with 7 bases identical to TRBD2. The CDR3 length is 15 residues. Per germline, CDR1 MRHNA and CDR2 SNTAGT. Trimming took 1 base from V and 6 from J; bases not matched to a gene: 6. In DNA form, the CDR3 reads TGTGCCAGCAGTGACTTAGTGGGAGGGGTCAATGAGCAGTTCTTC. As protein: CASSDLVGGVNEQFF.

This clone has just a few counts. The chain joins TRBV28 to TRBJ2-1; TRBD2 matches 8 bases. Germline V gene data show CDR1 as MDHEN and CDR2 as SYDVKM. Trimming removed 5 bases from V and 4 bases from J; junction bases left unmatched: 7. The CDR3 extends over 15 amino acids. The CDR3 is CASSRSGESYNEQFF. DNA for the CDR3: TGTGCCAGCAGTCGTAGCGGGGAGAGTTACAATGAGCAGTTCTTC.

The rearrangement uses TRBV6-5 and TRBJ2-1; the match to TRBD2 covers 7 bases. Unmatched junction bases numbered 4, after V lost 2 bases and J lost 0 bases. Per germline, CDR1 MNHEY and CDR2 SVGAGI. The CDR3 runs to 16 residues. This CDR3 reads CASSYLADSSYNEQFF. The DNA of the CDR3 is TGTGCCAGCAGTTACCTAGCGGATAGCTCCTACAATGAGCAGTTCTTC.

This clone was found once. The rearrangement uses TRBV6-5 and TRBJ2-5; 8 bases are a match to TRBD2. The end of the DNA fits TRBJ2-7 better, so the J call may be wrong. The germline V gene encodes CDR1 MNHEY and CDR2 SVGAGI. This CDR3 has 14 residues. CDR3 region: CASSSLAGTYEQYF. In DNA, the CDR3 is TGTGCCAGCAGTTCATTAGCGGGAACCTACGAGCAGTACTTC.

The chain employs TRBV5-1 and TRBJ1-2, with 10 bases identical to TRBD1. Per germline, CDR1 SGHRS and CDR2 YFSETQ. The CDR3 spans 14 residues. Germline trimming cut 4 bases from V and 9 bases from J; bases unmatched to any gene: 9. CDR3 DNA: TGCGCCAGCAGCGTAGGGACAGGGGAACGGAGCTACACCTTC. Protein: CASSVGTGERSYTF.

J is TRBJ2-5 and V is TRBV19; 9 nucleotides line up with TRBD1. This CDR3 region has 16 residues. The germline CDR1 and CDR2 sequences are LNHDA and SQIVND (reference sequence). J was trimmed by 5 bases and V by 3 bases; bases with no gene match: 10. The CDR3 nucleotides read TGTGCCAGTAGTATTCTCCGGACAGGGGCCCGGGAGACCCAGTACTTC. This encodes CASSILRTGARETQYF.

This chain connects TRBV13 to TRBJ2-3, with a tentative D call TRBD2 (6 bases). V lost 4 bases and J 6 bases, leaving 8 bases between the germline ends. Germline values: CDR1 PRHDT, CDR2 FYEKMQ (reference sequence). The CDR3 runs to 12 residues. The CDR3 nucleotides are TGTGCCAGCAGCTCTGGAGGGGATACGCAGTATTTT. Translation gives CASSSGGDTQYF.

CDR3 loop: CASSVEGSGSYNEQFF. CDR3 sequence (DNA): TGTGCCAGCAGCGTAGAGGGTAGCGGGAGTTACAATGAGCAGTTCTTC. The chain has TRBV9 and TRBJ2-1, with 9 bases that match TRBD2. J lost 4 bases, V lost 0 bases, and 5 bases had no gene match. This CDR3 is built from 16 residues. In germline, CDR1 is SGDLS, CDR2 YYNGEE. Combining the CDR3 with reference TRBV9 and TRBJ2-1 gives the whole variable domain DSGVTQTPKHLITATGQRVTLRCSPRSGDLSVYWYQQSLDQGLQFLIQYYNGEERAKGNILERFSAQQFPDLHSELNLSSLELGDSALYFCASSVEGSGSYNEQFFGPGTRLTVL.

This clone was picked up a small number of times. This sequence joins TRBV6-1 and TRBJ1-5; no firm D call. The germline gives CDR1 MNHNS, CDR2 SASEGT. The germline V and J ends were trimmed by 2 bases and 7 bases, with 12 bases remaining between them. The CDR3 contains 14 residues. CDR3 sequence (DNA): TGTGCCAGCAGTGAATGGTCAGTCGGGCAGCCCCAGCATTTT. Protein sequence: CASSEWSVGQPQHF.

The chain is built from TRBV19 and TRBJ2-7; TRBD1 agrees at 8 bases. This CDR3 is 15 amino acids long. CDR1 is LNHDA, CDR2 SQIVND, per germline (reference sequence). With 7 bases clipped from V and 1 base from J, the junction kept 9 bases outside the gene matches. The DNA for the CDR3 is TGTGCCAGTACCCAAACCGGGACAGGATCCTACGAGCAGTACTTC. It yields the protein CASTQTGTGSYEQYF.

The chain is built from TRBV18 and TRBJ2-7; 11 bases fit TRBD1. CDR1 KGHSH and CDR2 LQKENI come from the germline V gene. Trimming cost V 3 bases and J 2 bases; bases outside gene matches: 6. The CDR3 sequence is 16 residues long. Here the CDR3 DNA reads TGTGCCAGCTCACCTCCCGGGGGACAGGGGGCCTACGAGCAGTACTTC. Its protein is CASSPPGGQGAYEQYF.

This rearrangement joins TRBV7-6 to TRBJ2-1; D call uncertain. From germline, CDR1 is SGHVS and CDR2 FNYEAQ. The CDR3 length is 13 residues. The V end was cut by 2 bases, the J end by 9 bases, with 11 bases between. CDR3 coding DNA: TGTGCCAGCAGCTTACCCCCGAGAGCTGAGCAGTTCTTC. This codes for CASSLPPRAEQFF.

CDR3 residues: CASSVVGRGVGETQYF. DNA of the CDR3: TGTGCCAGCAGCGTAGTGGGGCGGGGGGTTGGAGAGACCCAGTACTTC. The chain is built from TRBV9 and TRBJ2-5; 8 bases align to TRBD2. V trimming: 0 bases; J trimming: 4 bases; junction bases outside the gene matches: 8. Germline CDR1 SGDLS, CDR2 YYNGEE. The CDR3 spans 16 residues.

The V and J genes are TRBV5-1 and TRBJ2-3; 7 nucleotides line up with TRBD1. Unmatched junction bases numbered 12, after V lost 0 bases and J lost 2 bases. This CDR3 region has 18 residues. From germline, CDR1 is SGHRS and CDR2 YFSETQ. The CDR3 DNA follows: TGCGCCAGCAGCTTGGAGGGGGACAGCTTCACTTACACAGATACGCAGTATTTT. Translated: CASSLEGDSFTYTDTQYF.

This clone was counted a single time. The rearrangement links TRBV13 to TRBJ2-2; D is possibly TRBD1 (6 bases). The CDR3 runs to 15 residues. Germline V gene data show CDR1 as PRHDT and CDR2 as FYEKMQ (reference sequence). Trimming removed 6 bases from V and 4 bases from J, with 15 bases in between. The CDR3 coding sequence is TGTGCCAGCAGGACCTCGGGACAACTCACCGGGGAGCTGTTTTTT. It specifies CASRTSGQLTGELFF. Looking up the rest from reference TRBV13 and TRBJ2-2 gives the full variable domain: AAGVIQSPRHLIKEKRETATLKCYPIPRHDTVYWYQQGPGQDPQFLISFYEKMQSDKGSIPDRFSAQQFSDYHSELNMSSLELGDSALYFCASRTSGQLTGELFFGEGSRLTVL.

This chain connects TRBV6-6 to TRBJ2-7, with 8 bases that match TRBD1. The CDR3 consists of 13 residues. The V and J ends lost 5 bases and 4 bases, in that order; junction bases with no gene match: 4. Germline values: CDR1 MNHNY, CDR2 SVGAGI (reference sequence). CDR3 region: CASSRDRTYEQYF. The CDR3, as DNA: TGTGCCAGCAGTCGGGACAGGACGTACGAGCAGTACTTC.